This TCR beta chain was captured in a study of early T cells in non-severe SARS-CoV-2 infection. TCRdb passed the 5' RACE reads through MiXCR, listing each CDR3 protein once. The sample has around 40,000 distinct CDR3 sequences, 11% seen once. Germline V gene sequence: CDR1 DFQATT, CDR2 SNEGSKA (reference sequence). Trimming stripped 3 bases from V and 0 bases from J, with 20 bases between. This CDR3 comprises 17 residues. The sequenced sample was whole blood. The sequence was obtained from an adult who was a healthcare worker with PCR-confirmed SARS-CoV-2 infection or an uninfected control (not recorded which). The genes are TRBV20-1 and TRBJ2-5; D may correspond to TRBD1 or TRBD2 (5 bases each). CDR3 amino acids: CSASLLGVGYNQETQYF. DNA of the CDR3: TGCAGTGCTAGTTTGTTGGGGGTGGGCTACAACCAAGAGACCCAGTACTTC.